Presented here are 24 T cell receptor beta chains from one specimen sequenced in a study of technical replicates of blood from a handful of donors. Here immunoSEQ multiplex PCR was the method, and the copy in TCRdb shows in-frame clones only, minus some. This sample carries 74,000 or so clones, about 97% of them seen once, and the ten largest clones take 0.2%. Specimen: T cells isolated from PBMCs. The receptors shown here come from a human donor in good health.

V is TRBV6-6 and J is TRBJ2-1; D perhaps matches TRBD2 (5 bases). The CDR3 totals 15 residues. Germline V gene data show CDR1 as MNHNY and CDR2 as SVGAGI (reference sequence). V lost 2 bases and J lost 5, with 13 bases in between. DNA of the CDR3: TGTGCCAGCAGTTACCTAGCCGAAACCAACAATGAGCAGTTCTTC. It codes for CASSYLAETNNEQFF.

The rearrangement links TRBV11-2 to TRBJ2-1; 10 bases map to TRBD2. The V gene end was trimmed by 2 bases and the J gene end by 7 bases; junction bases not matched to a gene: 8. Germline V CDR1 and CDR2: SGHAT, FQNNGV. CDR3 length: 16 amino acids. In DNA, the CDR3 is TGTGCCAGCAGCTTATTTTTAGCGGGAGGAGTGAATGAGCAGTTCTTC. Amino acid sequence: CASSLFLAGGVNEQFF.

CDR3 sequence reads: CASSLSGSMNTEAFF. CDR3 coding DNA: TGCGCCAGCAGCTTGTCCGGGAGCATGAACACTGAAGCTTTCTTT. The rearrangement joins TRBV5-1 to TRBJ1-1; D gene unclear. Trimming pared 1 base from V and 0 bases from J, leaving 10 bases between. The CDR3 contains 15 residues. Germline CDR1 is SGHRS and CDR2 is YFSETQ.

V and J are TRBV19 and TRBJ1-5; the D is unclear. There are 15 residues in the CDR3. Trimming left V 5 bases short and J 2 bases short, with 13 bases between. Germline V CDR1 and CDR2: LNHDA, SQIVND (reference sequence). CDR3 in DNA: TGTGCCAGTAGTGTCTTCGACACGGGCAATCAGCCCCAGCATTTT. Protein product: CASSVFDTGNQPQHF.

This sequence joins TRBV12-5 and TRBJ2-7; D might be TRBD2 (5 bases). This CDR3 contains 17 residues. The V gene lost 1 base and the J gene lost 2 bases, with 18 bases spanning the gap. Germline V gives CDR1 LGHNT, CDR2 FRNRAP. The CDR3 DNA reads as TGTGCTAGTGGTTTGGGGTTGGCCAGTACGGGGACCTACGAGCAGTACTTC. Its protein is CASGLGLASTGTYEQYF.

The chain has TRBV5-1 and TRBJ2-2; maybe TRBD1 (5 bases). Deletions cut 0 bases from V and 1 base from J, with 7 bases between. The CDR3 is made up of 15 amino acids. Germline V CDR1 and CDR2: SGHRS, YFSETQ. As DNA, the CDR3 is TGCGCCAGCAGCTTGGGGGGCATGAACACCGGGGAGCTGTTTTTT. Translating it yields CASSLGGMNTGELFF.

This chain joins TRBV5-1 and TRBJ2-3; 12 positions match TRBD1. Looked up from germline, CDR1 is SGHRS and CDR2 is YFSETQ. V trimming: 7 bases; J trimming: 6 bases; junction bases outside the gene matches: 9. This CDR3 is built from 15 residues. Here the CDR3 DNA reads TGCGCCAGCGCCCTGGGACAGGGGGCCTACGATACGCAGTATTTT. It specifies CASALGQGAYDTQYF.

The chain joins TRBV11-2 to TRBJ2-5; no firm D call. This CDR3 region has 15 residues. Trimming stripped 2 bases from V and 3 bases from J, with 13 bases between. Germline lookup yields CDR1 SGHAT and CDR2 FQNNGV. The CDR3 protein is CASSLYNGPEETQYF. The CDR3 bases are TGTGCCAGCAGCTTATATAATGGCCCAGAAGAGACCCAGTACTTC.

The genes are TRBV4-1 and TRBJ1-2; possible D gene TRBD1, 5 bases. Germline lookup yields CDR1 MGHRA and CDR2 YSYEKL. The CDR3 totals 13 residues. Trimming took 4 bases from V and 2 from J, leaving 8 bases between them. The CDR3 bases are TGCGCCAGCAGCCCGACAGAGAACTATGGCTACACCTTC. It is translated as CASSPTENYGYTF.

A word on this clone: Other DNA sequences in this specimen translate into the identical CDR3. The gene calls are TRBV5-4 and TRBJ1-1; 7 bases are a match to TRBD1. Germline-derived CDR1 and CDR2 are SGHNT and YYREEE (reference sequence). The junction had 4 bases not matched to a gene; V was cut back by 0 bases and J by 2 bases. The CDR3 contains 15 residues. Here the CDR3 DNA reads TGTGCCAGCAGCTTGGGGACAGGACTAAACACTGAAGCTTTCTTT. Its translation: CASSLGTGLNTEAFF. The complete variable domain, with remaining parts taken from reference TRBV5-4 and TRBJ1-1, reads ETGVTQSPTHLIKTRGQQVTLRCSSQSGHNTVSWYQQALGQGPQFIFQYYREEENGRGNFPPRFSGLQFPNYSSELNVNALELDDSALYLCASSLGTGLNTEAFFGQGTRLTVV.

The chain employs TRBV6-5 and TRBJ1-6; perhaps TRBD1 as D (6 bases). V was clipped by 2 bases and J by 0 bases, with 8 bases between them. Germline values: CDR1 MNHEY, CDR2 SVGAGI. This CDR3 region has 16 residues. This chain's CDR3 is CASSYRGSSYNSPLHF. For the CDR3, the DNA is TGTGCCAGCAGTTACAGGGGGAGCTCCTATAATTCACCCCTCCACTTT.

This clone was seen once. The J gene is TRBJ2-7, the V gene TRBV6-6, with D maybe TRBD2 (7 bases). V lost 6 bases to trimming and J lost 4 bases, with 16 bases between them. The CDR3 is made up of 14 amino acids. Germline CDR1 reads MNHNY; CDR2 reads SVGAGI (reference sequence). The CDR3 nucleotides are TGTGCCAGCAGAAGAGGGGGGGGGATATACGAGCAGTACTTC. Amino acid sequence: CASRRGGGIYEQYF.

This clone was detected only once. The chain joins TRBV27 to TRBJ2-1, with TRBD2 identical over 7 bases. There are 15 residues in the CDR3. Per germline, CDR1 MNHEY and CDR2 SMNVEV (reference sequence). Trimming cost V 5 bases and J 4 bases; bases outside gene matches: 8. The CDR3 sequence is CASSQSGVPYNEQFF. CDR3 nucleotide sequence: TGTGCCAGCAGTCAGAGCGGGGTTCCGTACAATGAGCAGTTCTTC.

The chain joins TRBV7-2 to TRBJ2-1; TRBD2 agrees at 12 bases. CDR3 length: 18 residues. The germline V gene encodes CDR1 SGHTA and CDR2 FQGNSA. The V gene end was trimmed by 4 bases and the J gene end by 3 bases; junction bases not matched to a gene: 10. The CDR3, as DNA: TGTGCCAGCAGCTCCAACCCGGCTAGCGGGGGGGGCTACAATGAGCAGTTCTTC. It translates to CASSSNPASGGGYNEQFF.

CDR3 sequence: CASSLAREGNQPQHF. CDR3 in DNA: TGTGCCAGCAGCTTAGCCAGGGAGGGCAATCAGCCCCAGCATTTT. This chain uses TRBV7-9 with TRBJ1-5; D may be TRBD1 (5 bases). V lost 0 bases to trimming and J lost 2 bases, with 8 bases between them. The CDR3 length is 15 residues. Germline lookup yields CDR1 SEHNR and CDR2 FQNEAQ (reference sequence).

CDR3 nucleotide sequence: TGTGCCAGCGCTTCAGGGGCGCGTCCAGATACGCAGTATTTT. Residues: CASASGARPDTQYF. V is TRBV28 and J is TRBJ2-3; possibly TRBD1 for D (6 bases). Germline V gene data show CDR1 as MDHEN and CDR2 as SYDVKM. V lost 8 bases and J lost 4, with 16 bases in between. The CDR3 has 14 amino acids.

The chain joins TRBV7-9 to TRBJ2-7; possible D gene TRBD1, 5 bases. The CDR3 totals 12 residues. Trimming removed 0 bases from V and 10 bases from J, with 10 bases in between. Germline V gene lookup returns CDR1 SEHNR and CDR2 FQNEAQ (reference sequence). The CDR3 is CASSLAKGLQYF. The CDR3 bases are TGTGCCAGCAGCTTAGCAAAGGGGCTTCAGTACTTC. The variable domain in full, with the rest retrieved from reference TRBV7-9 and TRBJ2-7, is DTGVSQNPRHKITKRGQNVTFRCDPISEHNRLYWYRQTLGQGPEFLTYFQNEAQLEKSRLLSDRFSAERPKGSFSTLEIQRTEQGDSAMYLCASSLAKGLQYFGPGTRLTVT.

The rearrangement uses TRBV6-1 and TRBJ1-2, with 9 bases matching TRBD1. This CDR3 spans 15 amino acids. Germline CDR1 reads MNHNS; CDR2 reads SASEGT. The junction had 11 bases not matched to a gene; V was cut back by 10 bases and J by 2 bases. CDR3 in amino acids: CATLQRQGGNYGYTF. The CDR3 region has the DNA TGTGCCACCCTACAGAGACAGGGGGGGAACTATGGCTACACCTTC.

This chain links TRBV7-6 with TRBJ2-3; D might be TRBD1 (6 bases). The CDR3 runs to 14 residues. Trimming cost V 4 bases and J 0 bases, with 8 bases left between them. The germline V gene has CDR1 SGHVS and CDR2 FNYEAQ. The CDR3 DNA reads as TGTGCCAGCAGCTCGCAGGGGAGCACAGATACGCAGTATTTT. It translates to CASSSQGSTDTQYF.

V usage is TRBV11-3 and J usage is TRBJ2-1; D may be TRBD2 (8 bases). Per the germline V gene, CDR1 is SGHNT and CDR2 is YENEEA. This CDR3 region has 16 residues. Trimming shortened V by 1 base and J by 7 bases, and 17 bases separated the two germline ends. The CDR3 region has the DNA TGTGCCAGCAGCTTAGCGGGAGGGGGCGCAGGGAATGAGCAGTTCTTC. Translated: CASSLAGGGAGNEQFF.

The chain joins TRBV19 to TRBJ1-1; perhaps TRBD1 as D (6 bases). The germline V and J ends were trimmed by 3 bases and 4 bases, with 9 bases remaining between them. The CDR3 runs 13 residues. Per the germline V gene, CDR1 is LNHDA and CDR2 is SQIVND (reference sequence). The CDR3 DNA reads TGTGCCAGTAGTATCAGCAGGGGCACTGAAGCTTTCTTT. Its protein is CASSISRGTEAFF.

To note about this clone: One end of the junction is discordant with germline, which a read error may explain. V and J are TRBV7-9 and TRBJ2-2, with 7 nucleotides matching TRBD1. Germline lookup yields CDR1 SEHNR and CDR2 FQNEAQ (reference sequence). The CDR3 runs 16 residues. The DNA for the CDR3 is TGTGCCGGCAGCACTGGACAGGCGACGAACACCGGGGAGCTGTTTTTT. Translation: CAGSTGQATNTGELFF. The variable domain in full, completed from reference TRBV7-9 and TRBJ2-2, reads DTGVSQNPRHKITKRGQNVTFRCDPISEHNRLYWYRQTLGQGPEFLTYFQNEAQLEKSRLLSDRFSAERPKGSFSTLEIQRTEQGDSAMYLCAGSTGQATNTGELFFGEGSRLTVL.

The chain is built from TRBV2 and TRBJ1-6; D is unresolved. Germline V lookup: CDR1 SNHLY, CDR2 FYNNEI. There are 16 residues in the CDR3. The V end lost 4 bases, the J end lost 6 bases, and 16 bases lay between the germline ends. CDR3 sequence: CASSAFGDGVNSPLHF. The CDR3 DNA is TGTGCCAGCAGTGCTTTCGGGGATGGCGTTAATTCACCCCTCCACTTT.

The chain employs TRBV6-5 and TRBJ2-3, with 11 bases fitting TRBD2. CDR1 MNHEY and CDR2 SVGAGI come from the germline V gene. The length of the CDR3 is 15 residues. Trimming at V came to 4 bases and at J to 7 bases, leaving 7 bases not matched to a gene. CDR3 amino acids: CASSSRLAGLYTQYF. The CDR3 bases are TGTGCCAGCAGTTCCAGACTAGCGGGATTGTATACGCAGTATTTT.